This T cell receptor beta chain was recorded in a study of cytomegalovirus exposure and HLA in healthy donors. At the level of the study: As an earlier analysis found, roughly 180 million T cells yielded around 110 million unique TCR beta sequences.

Per the germline V gene, CDR1 is SEHNR and CDR2 is FQNEAQ (reference sequence). The CDR3 is 16 amino acids. Trimming cost V 4 bases and J 0 bases, with 15 bases left between them. This clone was detected a few times. The antigen remains undetermined. 13 Jbeta primers and 60 Vbeta primers were used for the PCR. The assay was immunoSEQ multiplex PCR, and TCRdb's table has in-frame clones only and misses some. The data hold around 130,000 clones, with roughly 87% observed a single time. General study results and limits: Reported results showed that the classifier diagnosed cytomegalovirus status with high specificity and sensitivity.

While unrecorded immune exposures were likely, the donors were nominally healthy when sampled. The receptor was isolated from a woman under 30 in good health and CMV-seronegative. The material sequenced was PBMCs. The V gene is TRBV7-9, the J gene TRBJ1-1; D possibly corresponds to TRBD1 (5 bases). As DNA, the CDR3 is TGTGCCAGCAGCTCCTTGGGGGGTTCCATGAACACTGAAGCTTTCTTT. Its protein is CASSSLGGSMNTEAFF.